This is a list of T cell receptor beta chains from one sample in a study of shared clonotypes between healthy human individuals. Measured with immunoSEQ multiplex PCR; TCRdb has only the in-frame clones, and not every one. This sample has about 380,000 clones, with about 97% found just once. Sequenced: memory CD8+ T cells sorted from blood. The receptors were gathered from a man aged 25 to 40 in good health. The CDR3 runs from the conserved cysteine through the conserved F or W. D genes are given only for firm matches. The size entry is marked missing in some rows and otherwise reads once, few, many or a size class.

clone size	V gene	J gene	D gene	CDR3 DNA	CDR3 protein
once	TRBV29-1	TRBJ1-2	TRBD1	TGCAGCGTTGCTGGGACAGGGTCTTTCTACACCTTC	CSVAGTGSFYTF
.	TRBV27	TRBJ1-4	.	TGTGCCAGCAGTTTTGCAGGGACTAATGAAAAACTGTTTTTT	CASSFAGTNEKLFF
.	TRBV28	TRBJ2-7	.	TGTGCCAGCAGTCGTACGACAGGAAGCTACGAGCAGTACTTC	CASSRTTGSYEQYF
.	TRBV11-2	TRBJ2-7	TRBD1	TGTGCCAGCAGCTTAGTCAGGGGGCTCTACGAGCAGTACTTC	CASSLVRGLYEQYF
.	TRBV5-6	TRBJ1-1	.	TGTGCCAGCAGCTTTGTGGAAGGCGGCACTGAAGCTTTCTTT	CASSFVEGGTEAFF
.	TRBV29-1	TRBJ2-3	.	TGCAGCGTTCAGCGAAGAAAGCCAGATACGCAGTATTTT	CSVQRRKPDTQYF
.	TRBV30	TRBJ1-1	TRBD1	TGTGCCTGGGCACAGGGGGCGAACACTGAAGCTTTCTTT	CAWAQGANTEAFF
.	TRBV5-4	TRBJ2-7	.	TGTGCCAGCAGCTTGGGGCTAGCTTCGACCTACGAGCAGTACTTC	CASSLGLASTYEQYF
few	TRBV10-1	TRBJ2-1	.	TGCGCCAGCAGGACGGAGGGCCACCCATACAATGAGCAGTTCTTC	CASRTEGHPYNEQFF
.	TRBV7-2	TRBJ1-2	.	TGTGCCAGCAGCTTAGTAAGAGGGAACTATGGCTACACCTTC	CASSLVRGNYGYTF
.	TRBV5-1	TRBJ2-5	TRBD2	TGCGCCAGCAGCCTCGGGACTATTAAGAACCAAGAGACCCAGTACTTC	CASSLGTIKNQETQYF
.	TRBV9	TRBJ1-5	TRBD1	TGTGCCAGCAGCCCCACCGGGACAGGGGGCGATCAGCCCCAGCATTTT	CASSPTGTGGDQPQHF
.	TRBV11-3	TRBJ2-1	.	TGTGCCAGCAGCTTAGGTCGAGGCGCCCAGCAACGGGAGCAGTTCTTC	CASSLGRGAQQREQFF
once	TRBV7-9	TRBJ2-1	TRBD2	TGTGCCAGCAGCACTACTAGCGAAGCCCTATACAATGAGCAGTTCTTC	CASSTTSEALYNEQFF
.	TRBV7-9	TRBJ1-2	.	TGTGCCAGCAGCCCAGGGCCGGGGGGTAACTATGGCTACACCTTC	CASSPGPGGNYGYTF
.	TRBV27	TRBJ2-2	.	TGTGCCAGCAGTTTAAGATTAGCCACCGGGGAGCTGTTTTTT	CASSLRLATGELFF
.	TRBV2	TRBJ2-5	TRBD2	TGTGCCAGCAGTGCTTGGACTAGCGGGAGGGCAAAGACCCAGTACTTC	CASSAWTSGRAKTQYF
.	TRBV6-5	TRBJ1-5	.	TGTGCCAGCAGTTTTGACGGCTATCAGCCCCAGCATTTT	CASSFDGYQPQHF
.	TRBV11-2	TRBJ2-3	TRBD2	TGTGCCAGCAGGAAACTAGCGGGAGGAAACACAGATACGCAGTATTTT	CASRKLAGGNTDTQYF
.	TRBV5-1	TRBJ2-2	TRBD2	TGCGCCAGCAGCTCCTGGACTAGCTCTTCCGGGGAGCTGTTTTTT	CASSSWTSSSGELFF
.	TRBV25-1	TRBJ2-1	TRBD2	TGTGCCAGCACGACGGGAGGTCACAATGAGCAGTTCTTC	CASTTGGHNEQFF
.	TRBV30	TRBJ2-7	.	TGTGCCTGGAGTGTAGGCCCTCTAAGAAGCCGTGAGCAGTACTTC	CAWSVGPLRSREQYF
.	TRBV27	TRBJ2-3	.	TGTGCCAGCAGTTTAGGGGGAGATACGCAGTATTTT	CASSLGGDTQYF
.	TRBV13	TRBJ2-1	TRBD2	TGTGCCAGCAGCCCAGGGACTAGCGGGAGCCAGTTCTTC	CASSPGTSGSQFF
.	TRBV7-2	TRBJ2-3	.	TGTGCCAGCAGCTTCGGGGGCACAGATACGCAGTATTTT	CASSFGGTDTQYF
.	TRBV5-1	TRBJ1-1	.	TGCGCCAGCAGCTTGGCCGACTCGTGGGGAGCCCCTGAAGCTTTCTTT	CASSLADSWGAPEAFF
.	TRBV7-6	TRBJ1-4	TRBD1	TGTGCCAGCAGCTTAGTTCTTACAGGGGGCGACGTTGATGAAAAACTGTTTTTT	CASSLVLTGGDVDEKLFF
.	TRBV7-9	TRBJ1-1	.	TGTGCCAGCAGCTTAGCGCTCGGAATGAACACTGAAGCTTTCTTT	CASSLALGMNTEAFF
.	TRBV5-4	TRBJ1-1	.	TGTGCCAGCAGCTTAGGGGAGAACACTGAAGCTTTCTTT	CASSLGENTEAFF
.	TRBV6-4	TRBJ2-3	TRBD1	TGTGCCAGCAGTGACCGGGACAGGGAGGAAGAAGATACGCAGTATTTT	CASSDRDREEEDTQYF
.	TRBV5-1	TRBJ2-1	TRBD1	TGCGCCAGCAGCTCAATGACAGGGTACACTGAGCAGTTCTTC	CASSSMTGYTEQFF
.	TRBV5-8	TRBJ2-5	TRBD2	TGTGCCAGCAGCTCCGTAGGAGCGGGAGATGGGGAGACCCAGTACTTC	CASSSVGAGDGETQYF
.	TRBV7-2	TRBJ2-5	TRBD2	TGTGCCAGCGCAGCGGGAAGTACGGGAGAGACCCAGTACTTC	CASAAGSTGETQYF
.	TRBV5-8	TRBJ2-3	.	TGTGCCAGCAGCTTGGCCAACCAGCGGTACACAGATACGCAGTATTTT	CASSLANQRYTDTQYF
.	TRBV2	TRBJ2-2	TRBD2	TGTGCCAGCAGAGTGATAGCGGGAGCTTTGTCCACCGGGGAGCTGTTTTTT	CASRVIAGALSTGELFF
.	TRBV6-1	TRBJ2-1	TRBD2	TGTGCCAGCAGTAATGGACTAGCGGGAGCCAATGAGCAGTTCTTC	CASSNGLAGANEQFF
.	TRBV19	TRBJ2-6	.	TGTGCCAGTAGTATTTCTGGGCTCTCTGGGGCCAACGTCCTGACTTTC	CASSISGLSGANVLTF
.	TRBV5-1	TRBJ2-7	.	TGCGCCAGCAGCCATAATCGGGGGAGCTCCTACGAGCAGTACTTC	CASSHNRGSSYEQYF
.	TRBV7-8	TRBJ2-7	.	TGTGCCAGCAGCTCCCTGACACGCTCCTACGAGCAGTACTTC	CASSSLTRSYEQYF
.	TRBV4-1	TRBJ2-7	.	TGCGCCAGCAGCCAAGAGATTATGGCCTCCTACGAGCAGTACTTC	CASSQEIMASYEQYF
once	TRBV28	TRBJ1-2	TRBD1	TGTGCCAGCAGTTCCTCGACAGGGGGCCTGCCGGGCTACACCTTC	CASSSSTGGLPGYTF
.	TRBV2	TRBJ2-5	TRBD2	TGTGCCAGCAGAGGACTAGCGGGACCGTTAGGGACCCAGTACTTC	CASRGLAGPLGTQYF
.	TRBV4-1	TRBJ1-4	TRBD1	TGCGCCAGCAGCCAAGACCCCCTGGGACAGGGGGCCGCAACTAATGAAAAACTGTTTTTT	CASSQDPLGQGAATNEKLFF
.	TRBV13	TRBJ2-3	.	TGTGCCAGCAGCCTGACTAGGGGGGACACAGATACGCAGTATTTT	CASSLTRGDTDTQYF
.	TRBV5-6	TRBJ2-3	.	TGTGCCAGCAGCTTCGTCCCGGTACAGGGCTATACGCAGTATTTT	CASSFVPVQGYTQYF
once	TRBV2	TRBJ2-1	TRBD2	TGTGCCAGCAGTGGGACTAGCGGGAGAATCTACAATGAGCAGTTCTTC	CASSGTSGRIYNEQFF
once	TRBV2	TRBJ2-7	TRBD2	TGTGCCAGCAGTGCCTTGACTAGCGGGAGTTTGTACCCCTACGAGCAGTACTTC	CASSALTSGSLYPYEQYF
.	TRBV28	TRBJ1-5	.	TGTGCCAGCAGTTTATTTATGGTGAATCAGCCCCAGCATTTT	CASSLFMVNQPQHF
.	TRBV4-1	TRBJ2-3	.	TGCGCCAGCAGCCAAGGATGGGCCGGGTTTCGTACGCAGTATTTT	CASSQGWAGFRTQYF
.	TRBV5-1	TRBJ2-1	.	TGCGCCAGCAGCTTCGGGGTAATGTTTGAGCAGTTCTTC	CASSFGVMFEQFF